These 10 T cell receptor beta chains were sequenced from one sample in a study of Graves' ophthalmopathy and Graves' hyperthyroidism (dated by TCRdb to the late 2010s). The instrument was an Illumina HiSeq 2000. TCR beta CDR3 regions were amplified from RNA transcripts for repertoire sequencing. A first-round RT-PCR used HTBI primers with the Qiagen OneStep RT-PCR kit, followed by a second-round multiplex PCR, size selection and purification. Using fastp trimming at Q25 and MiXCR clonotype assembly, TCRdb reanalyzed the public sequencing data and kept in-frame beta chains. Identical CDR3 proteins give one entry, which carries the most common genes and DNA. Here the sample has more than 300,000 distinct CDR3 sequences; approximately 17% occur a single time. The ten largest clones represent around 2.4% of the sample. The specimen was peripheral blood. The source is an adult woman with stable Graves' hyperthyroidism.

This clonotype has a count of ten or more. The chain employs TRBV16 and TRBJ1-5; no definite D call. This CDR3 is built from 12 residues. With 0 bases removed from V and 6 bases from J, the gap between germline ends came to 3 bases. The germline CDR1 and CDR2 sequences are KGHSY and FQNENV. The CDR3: CASSQSLQPQHF. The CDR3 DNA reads TGTGCCAGCAGCCAATCGCTTCAGCCCCAGCATTTT.

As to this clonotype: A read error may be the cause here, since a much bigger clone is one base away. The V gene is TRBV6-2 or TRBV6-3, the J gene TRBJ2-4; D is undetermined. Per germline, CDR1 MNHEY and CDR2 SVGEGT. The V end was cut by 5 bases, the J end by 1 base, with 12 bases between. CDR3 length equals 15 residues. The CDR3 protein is CASSEVLGAKNIQYF. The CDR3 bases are TGTGCCAGCAGTGAGGTACTGGGGGCCAAAAACATTCAGTACTTC.

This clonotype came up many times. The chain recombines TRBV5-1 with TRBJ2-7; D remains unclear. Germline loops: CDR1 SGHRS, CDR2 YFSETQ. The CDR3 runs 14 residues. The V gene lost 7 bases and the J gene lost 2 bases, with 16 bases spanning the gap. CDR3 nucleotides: TGCGCCAGCGGGCTCCTGAGTAGTACCTACGAGCAGTACTTC. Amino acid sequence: CASGLLSSTYEQYF.

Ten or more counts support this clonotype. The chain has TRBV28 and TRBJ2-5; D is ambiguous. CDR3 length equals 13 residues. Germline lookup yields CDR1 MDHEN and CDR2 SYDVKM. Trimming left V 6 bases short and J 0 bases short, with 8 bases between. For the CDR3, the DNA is TGTGCCAGCAGAACTTGGTACCAAGAGACCCAGTACTTC. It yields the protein CASRTWYQETQYF.

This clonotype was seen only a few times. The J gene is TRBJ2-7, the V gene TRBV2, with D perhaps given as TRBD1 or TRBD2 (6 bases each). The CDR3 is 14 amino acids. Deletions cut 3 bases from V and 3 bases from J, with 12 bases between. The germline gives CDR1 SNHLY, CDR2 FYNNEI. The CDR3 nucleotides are TGTGCCAGCAGTGAGGGGGGCGTTATCTACGAGCAGTACTTC. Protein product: CASSEGGVIYEQYF.

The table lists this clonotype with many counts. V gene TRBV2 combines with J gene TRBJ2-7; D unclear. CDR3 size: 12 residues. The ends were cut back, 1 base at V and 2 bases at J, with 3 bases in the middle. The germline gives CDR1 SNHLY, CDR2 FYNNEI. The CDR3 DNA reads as TGTGCCAGCAGTGAAGTGACCTACGAGCAGTACTTC. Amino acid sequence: CASSEVTYEQYF.

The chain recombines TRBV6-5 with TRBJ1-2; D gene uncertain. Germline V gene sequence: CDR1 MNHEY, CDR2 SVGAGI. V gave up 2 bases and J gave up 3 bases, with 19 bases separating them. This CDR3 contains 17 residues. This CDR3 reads CASSYALGFGLDYGYTF. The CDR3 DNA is TGTGCCAGCAGTTACGCTCTAGGTTTTGGGTTGGACTATGGCTACACCTTC.

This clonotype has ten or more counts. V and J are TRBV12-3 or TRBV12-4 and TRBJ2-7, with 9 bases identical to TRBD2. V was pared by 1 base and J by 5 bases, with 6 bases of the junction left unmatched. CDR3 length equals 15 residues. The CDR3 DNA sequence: TGTGCCAGCAGTTTAGGAGAGGGCGGGAGGGACGAGCAGTACTTC. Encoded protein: CASSLGEGGRDEQYF.

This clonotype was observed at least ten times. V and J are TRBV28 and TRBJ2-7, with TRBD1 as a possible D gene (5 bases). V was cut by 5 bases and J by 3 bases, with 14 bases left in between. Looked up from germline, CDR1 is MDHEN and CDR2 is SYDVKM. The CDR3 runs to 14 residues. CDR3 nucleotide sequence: TGTGCCAGCAGTCCGGCAGGGCCCCACTACGAGCAGTACTTC. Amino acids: CASSPAGPHYEQYF.

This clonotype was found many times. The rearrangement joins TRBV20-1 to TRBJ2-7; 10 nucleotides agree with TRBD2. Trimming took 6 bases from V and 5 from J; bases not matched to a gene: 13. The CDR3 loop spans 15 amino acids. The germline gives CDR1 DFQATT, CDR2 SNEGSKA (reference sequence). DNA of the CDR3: TGCAGTGCCCTTAACCCTCCTAGCGGGAGCGACGAGCAGTACTTC. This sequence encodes CSALNPPSGSDEQYF.